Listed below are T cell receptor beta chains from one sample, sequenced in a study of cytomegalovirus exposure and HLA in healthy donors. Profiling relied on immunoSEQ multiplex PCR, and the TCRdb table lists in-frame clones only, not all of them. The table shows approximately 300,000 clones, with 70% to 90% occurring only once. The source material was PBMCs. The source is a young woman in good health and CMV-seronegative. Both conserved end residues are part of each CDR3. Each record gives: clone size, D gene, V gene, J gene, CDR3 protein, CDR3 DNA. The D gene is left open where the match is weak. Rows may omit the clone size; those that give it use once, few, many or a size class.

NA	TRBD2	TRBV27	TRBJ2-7	CASSPRLAGGVGEQYF	TGTGCCAGCAGCCCCAGACTAGCGGGAGGAGTGGGCGAGCAGTACTTC
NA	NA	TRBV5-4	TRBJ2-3	CASSPSGQGPRTDTQYF	TGTGCCAGCAGCCCGTCCGGACAAGGGCCCCGCACAGATACGCAGTATTTT
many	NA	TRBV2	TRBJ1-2	CASSEQGYGYTF	TGTGCCAGCAGTGAACAGGGCTATGGCTACACCTTC
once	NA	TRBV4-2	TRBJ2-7	CASSQVGGIHEQYF	TGTGCCAGCAGCCAAGTTGGGGGGATCCACGAGCAGTACTTC
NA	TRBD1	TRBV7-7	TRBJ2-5	CASSLSGGVETQYF	TGTGCCAGCAGCTTATCAGGGGGCGTCGAGACCCAGTACTTC
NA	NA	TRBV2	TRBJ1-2	CASSEDRATFYGYTF	TGTGCCAGCAGTGAGGACAGAGCAACTTTCTATGGCTACACCTTC
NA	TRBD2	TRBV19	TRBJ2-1	CASSPQTSGRSRSSYNEQFF	TGTGCCAGTAGTCCTCAGACTAGCGGGAGGTCCCGGAGCTCCTACAATGAGCAGTTCTTC
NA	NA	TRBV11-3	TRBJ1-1	CASSLARGTEAFF	TGTGCCAGCAGCTTAGCAAGGGGGACTGAAGCTTTCTTT
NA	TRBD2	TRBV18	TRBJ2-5	CASSPRGTSQETQYF	TGTGCCAGCTCACCACGGGGGACTAGCCAAGAGACCCAGTACTTC
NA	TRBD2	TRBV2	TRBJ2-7	CASRVPGGARYEQYF	TGTGCCAGCAGGGTTCCGGGGGGAGCGAGATACGAGCAGTACTTC
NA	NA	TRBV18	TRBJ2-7	CASSPTTDHYEQYF	TGTGCCAGCTCACCCACGACAGACCACTACGAGCAGTACTTC
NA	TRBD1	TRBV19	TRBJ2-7	CASSMTGRNPEQYF	TGTGCCAGTAGTATGACAGGGAGAAACCCCGAGCAGTACTTC
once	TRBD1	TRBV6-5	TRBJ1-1	CASSRTGGGPEAFF	TGTGCCAGCAGTCGGACAGGGGGCGGCCCTGAAGCTTTCTTT
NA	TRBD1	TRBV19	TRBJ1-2	CASSILSGTGDYGYTF	TGTGCCAGTAGTATACTCTCCGGGACAGGGGACTATGGCTACACCTTC
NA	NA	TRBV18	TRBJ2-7	CASSPFQGRDEQYF	TGTGCCAGCTCACCGTTTCAGGGTCGGGACGAGCAGTACTTC
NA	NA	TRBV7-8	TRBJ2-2	CASSLALAKNTGELFF	TGTGCCAGCAGCTTAGCCCTCGCTAAGAACACCGGGGAGCTGTTTTTT
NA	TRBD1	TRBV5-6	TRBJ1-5	CASSDRGNQPQHF	TGTGCCAGCAGCGACAGGGGCAATCAGCCCCAGCATTTT
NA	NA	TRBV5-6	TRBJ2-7	CASSGSGTSYEQYF	TGTGCCAGCAGCGGGAGCGGGACATCCTACGAGCAGTACTTC
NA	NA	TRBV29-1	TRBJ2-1	CSARVPSYNEQFF	TGCAGCGCCAGGGTACCCTCCTACAATGAGCAGTTCTTC
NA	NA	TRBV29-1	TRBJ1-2	CSSSGGYYGYTF	TGCAGCTCTTCCGGGGGGTACTATGGCTACACCTTC
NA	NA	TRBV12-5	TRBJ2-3	CASGTEDRIDTQYF	TGTGCTAGTGGGACCGAGGACAGAATAGATACGCAGTATTTT
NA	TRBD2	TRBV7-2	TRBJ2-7	CASKQTSGLYEQYF	TGTGCCAGCAAACAGACTAGCGGGCTCTACGAGCAGTACTTC
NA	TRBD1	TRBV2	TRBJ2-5	CASSYGTGGETQYF	TGTGCCAGCAGTTATGGGACAGGGGGAGAGACCCAGTACTTC
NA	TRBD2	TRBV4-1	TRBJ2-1	CASSLGGTGEQFF	TGCGCCAGCAGCCTGGGGGGGACGGGAGAACAGTTCTTC
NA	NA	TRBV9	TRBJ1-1	CASSEEASNTEAFF	TGTGCCAGCAGCGAAGAGGCGTCGAACACTGAAGCTTTCTTT
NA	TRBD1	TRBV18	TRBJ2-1	CASSPGQGATNEQFF	TGTGCCAGCTCACCCGGGCAGGGGGCTACCAATGAGCAGTTCTTC
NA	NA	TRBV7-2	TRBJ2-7	CASSLGLSGYYEQYF	TGTGCCAGCAGCTTAGGCTTAAGCGGTTACTACGAGCAGTACTTC
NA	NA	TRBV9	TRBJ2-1	CASSVTLRNEQFF	TGTGCCAGCAGCGTAACCCTACGGAATGAGCAGTTCTTC
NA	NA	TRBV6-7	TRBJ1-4	CASSFYSEKLFF	TGTGCCAGCAGCTTCTACTCTGAAAAACTGTTTTTT
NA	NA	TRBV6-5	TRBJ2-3	CASSYGPTRTDTQYF	TGTGCCAGCAGTTATGGTCCCACTCGCACAGATACGCAGTATTTT
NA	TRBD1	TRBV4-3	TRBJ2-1	CASSRQGTEQFF	TGCGCCAGCAGCCGACAGGGGACTGAGCAGTTCTTC
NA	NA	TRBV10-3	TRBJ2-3	CAVGRRATGDTQYF	TGTGCCGTGGGGCGCAGGGCAACCGGAGATACGCAGTATTTT
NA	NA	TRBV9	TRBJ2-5	CASSSNQETQYF	TGTGCCAGCAGCTCTAACCAAGAGACCCAGTACTTC
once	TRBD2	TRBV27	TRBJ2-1	CASSPQSLAGVNEQFF	TGTGCCAGCAGTCCGCAATCGCTAGCGGGAGTCAATGAGCAGTTCTTC
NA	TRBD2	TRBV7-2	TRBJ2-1	CASSFGGGNEQFF	TGTGCCAGCAGCTTCGGGGGGGGCAATGAGCAGTTCTTC
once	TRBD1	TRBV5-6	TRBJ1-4	CASSQQGNEKLFF	TGTGCCAGCAGCCAACAGGGGAATGAAAAACTGTTTTTT
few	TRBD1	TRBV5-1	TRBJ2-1	CASSPGTETNEQFF	TGCGCCAGCAGCCCCGGGACAGAGACGAATGAGCAGTTCTTC
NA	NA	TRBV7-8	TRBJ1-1	CASSSGVQSSENTEAFF	TGTGCCAGCAGCTCAGGGGTGCAAAGTTCTGAAAACACTGAAGCTTTCTTT
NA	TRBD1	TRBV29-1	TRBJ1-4	CSVGQGFEKLFF	TGCAGCGTTGGACAGGGGTTCGAAAAACTGTTTTTT
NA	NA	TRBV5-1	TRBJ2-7	CASSPQGYEQYF	TGCGCCAGCAGCCCCCAGGGATACGAGCAGTACTTC